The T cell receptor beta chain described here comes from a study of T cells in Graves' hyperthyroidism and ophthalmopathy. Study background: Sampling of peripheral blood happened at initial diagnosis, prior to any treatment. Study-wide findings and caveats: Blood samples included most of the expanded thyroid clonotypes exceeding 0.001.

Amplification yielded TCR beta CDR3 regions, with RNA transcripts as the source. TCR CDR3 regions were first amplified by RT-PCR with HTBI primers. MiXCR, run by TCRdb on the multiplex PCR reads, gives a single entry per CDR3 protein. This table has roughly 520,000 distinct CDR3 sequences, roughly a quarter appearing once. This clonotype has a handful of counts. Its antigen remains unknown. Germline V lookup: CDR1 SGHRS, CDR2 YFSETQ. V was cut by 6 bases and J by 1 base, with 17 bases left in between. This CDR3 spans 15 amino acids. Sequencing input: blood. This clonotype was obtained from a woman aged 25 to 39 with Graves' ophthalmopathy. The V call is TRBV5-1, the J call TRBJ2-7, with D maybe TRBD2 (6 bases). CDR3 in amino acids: CASTGDAASSYEQYF. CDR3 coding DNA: TGCGCCAGCACGGGGGACGCCGCCTCATCCTACGAGCAGTACTTC. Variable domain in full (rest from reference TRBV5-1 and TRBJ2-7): KAGVTQTPRYLIKTRGQQVTLSCSPISGHRSVSWYQQTPGQGLQFLFEYFSETQRNKGNFPGRFSGRQFSNSRSEMNVSTLELGDSALYLCASTGDAASSYEQYFGPGTRLTVT.